Below are 19 T cell receptor beta chains sequenced from a single sample in a study of brain T cells in children with intractable seizures. Clones were read by immunoSEQ multiplex PCR, and TCRdb kept only the in-frame ones, dropping some. Of approximately 41,000 clones detected, over 75% appear once; the ten largest clones hold approximately 6.8%. Specimen: peripheral blood, collected at surgery. The receptor source for this set is a girl aged 2 to 10 with tuberous sclerosis and intractable seizures.

The CDR3 here is CASSYPHGLAGGPNEQFF. Here the CDR3 DNA reads TGTGCCAGCAGTTACCCCCACGGACTAGCGGGGGGGCCTAATGAGCAGTTCTTC. This sequence joins TRBV6-2 or TRBV6-3 and TRBJ2-1; 15 bases are a match to TRBD2. J lost 7 bases, V lost 2 bases, and 9 bases had no gene match. This CDR3 comprises 18 residues. The germline CDR1 and CDR2 sequences are MNHEY and SVGEGT.

The chain carries TRBV5-1 and TRBJ2-1; unclear D gene. The CDR3 is made up of 12 amino acids. CDR1 and CDR2 from the germline V gene are SGHRS and YFSETQ. V shed 6 bases and J shed 4 bases, with 8 bases lying between them. The CDR3 reads CASTATYNEQFF. The DNA of the CDR3 is TGCGCCAGCACAGCTACTTACAATGAGCAGTTCTTC.

This chain uses TRBV27 with TRBJ2-5; D gene ambiguous. With 3 bases removed from V and 0 bases from J, the gap between germline ends came to 8 bases. Germline CDR1 and CDR2: MNHEY and SMNVEV (reference sequence). This CDR3 is 14 amino acids long. CDR3 sequence: CASSFWDNQETQYF. The CDR3 coding sequence is TGTGCCAGCAGTTTCTGGGATAACCAAGAGACCCAGTACTTC.

The chain uses TRBV6-5 and TRBJ2-5; no firm D call. Germline values: CDR1 MNHEY, CDR2 SVGAGI. V was clipped by 7 bases and J by 2 bases, with 14 bases between them. The CDR3 extends over 14 amino acids. This CDR3 is CASTPVGGQETQYF. The CDR3 bases are TGTGCCAGCACCCCGGTTGGTGGACAAGAGACCCAGTACTTC.

This chain connects TRBV6-5 to TRBJ2-7, with 8 bases lining up with TRBD2. Per germline, CDR1 MNHEY and CDR2 SVGAGI. The V gene end was trimmed by 6 bases and the J gene end by 2 bases; junction bases not matched to a gene: 9. The CDR3 is 15 amino acids. This CDR3 is CASSPSAGGAYEQYV. CDR3 nucleotides: TGTGCCAGCAGCCCCTCGGCGGGGGGTGCCTACGAGCAGTACGTC.

This chain connects TRBV7-8 to TRBJ2-1, with TRBD1 matching over 8 bases. The CDR3 is made up of 13 amino acids. Germline CDR1 and CDR2: SGHVS and FQNEAQ. V was clipped by 5 bases and J by 8 bases; unmatched bases: 5. CDR3 residues: CASSVGQGYEQFF. CDR3 coding DNA: TGTGCCAGCAGCGTCGGACAGGGATATGAGCAGTTCTTC.

Here the CDR3 DNA reads TGCGCCAGCAGCTTGGCCCGGGGACCGCTGAGCACAGATACGCAGTATTTT. It is translated as CASSLARGPLSTDTQYF. V gene TRBV5-1 combines with J gene TRBJ2-3; TRBD1 or TRBD2 may be the D gene (5 bases each). Trimming stripped 0 bases from V and 0 bases from J, with 14 bases between. This CDR3 is built from 17 residues. Germline CDR1 SGHRS, CDR2 YFSETQ.

The V gene is TRBV25-1, the J gene TRBJ1-3; D ambiguous. CDR1 is MGHDK and CDR2 is SYGVNS in the germline V gene. This CDR3 region has 12 residues. Trimming pared 5 bases from V and 1 base from J, leaving 3 bases between. CDR3 sequence reads: CASSLSGNTIYF. In nucleotides, the CDR3 is TGTGCCAGCAGTCTGTCTGGAAACACCATATATTTT.

This clone was detected once. The chain is built from TRBV20-1 and TRBJ2-7, with a tentative D call TRBD1 (5 bases). Germline-derived CDR1 and CDR2 are DFQATT and SNEGSKA (reference sequence). The CDR3 covers 11 residues. V was pared by 3 bases and J by 2 bases, with 5 bases between. The CDR3 is CSARGPYEQYF. The CDR3 DNA follows: TGCAGTGCTAGGGGGCCCTACGAGCAGTACTTC.

The chain links TRBV7-6 to TRBJ1-2; no clear D. The V gene's germline CDR1 is SGHVS and CDR2 FNYEAQ. This CDR3 has 15 amino acids. Trimming removed 3 bases from V and 0 bases from J, with 11 bases in between. CDR3: CASSLSAAPNYGYTF. The CDR3 DNA reads TGTGCCAGCAGCTTGTCCGCAGCCCCTAACTATGGCTACACCTTC.

The chain recombines TRBV5-1 with TRBJ1-2; tentatively, D is TRBD1 (6 bases). The ends were cut back, 4 bases at V and 4 bases at J, with 29 bases in the middle. CDR3 length equals 19 residues. CDR1 is SGHRS and CDR2 is YFSETQ in the germline V gene. The DNA for the CDR3 is TGCGCCAGCAGCGGGTCCACGGGACACCGTCCGGGATGGCGCTATGGCTACACCTTC. Translation: CASSGSTGHRPGWRYGYTF.

The chain recombines TRBV19 with TRBJ2-1, with D tentatively TRBD1 or TRBD2 (5 bases each). Germline lookup yields CDR1 LNHDA and CDR2 SQIVND (reference sequence). V was shortened by 5 bases and J by 4 bases, with 15 bases between the two germline ends. The CDR3 has 15 amino acids. The CDR3 reads CASSLTWDGYNEQFF. The CDR3 DNA sequence: TGTGCCAGTAGTCTAACCTGGGACGGGTACAATGAGCAGTTCTTC.

The J gene is TRBJ1-5, the V gene TRBV19, with a possible D match to TRBD1 (5 bases). CDR1 LNHDA and CDR2 SQIVND come from the germline V gene (reference sequence). V lost 4 bases to trimming and J lost 3 bases, with 16 bases between them. The length of the CDR3 is 16 residues. The CDR3: CASSSVTEGYNQPQHF. For the CDR3, the DNA is TGTGCCAGTAGTAGCGTGACAGAGGGGTACAATCAGCCCCAGCATTTT.

This clone was recorded once. The CDR3 here is CASSLVAPQETQYF. As DNA, the CDR3 is TGTGCCAGCAGCTTGGTGGCACCCCAAGAGACCCAGTACTTC. The chain carries TRBV5-6 and TRBJ2-5; D is ambiguous. This CDR3 has 14 residues. With 0 bases removed from V and 1 base from J, the gap between germline ends came to 7 bases. Germline CDR1 is SGHDT and CDR2 is YYEEEE.

V is TRBV12-3 or TRBV12-4 and J is TRBJ2-7; D gene unclear. Trimming took off 3 bases at V and 0 bases at J, with 6 bases between the two ends. This CDR3 contains 13 residues. Here the CDR3 DNA reads TGTGCCAGCAGTTTTGGCAGCTCCTACGAGCAGTACTTC. This translates into CASSFGSSYEQYF.

The rearrangement joins TRBV7-8 to TRBJ1-6, with no clear D. V lost 5 bases and J 0 bases, leaving 20 bases between the germline ends. Germline V gene data show CDR1 as SGHVS and CDR2 as FQNEAQ. The length of the CDR3 is 19 residues. The CDR3 coding sequence is TGTGCCAGCAGCCCCCTTGCGGTGCCCCTAAGCTCCTATAATTCACCCCTCCACTTT. The encoded protein is CASSPLAVPLSSYNSPLHF.

The CDR3 DNA reads TGTGCCAGCAGTTTGGGGGACACTGAAGCTTTCTTT. Protein product: CASSLGDTEAFF. This chain connects TRBV28 to TRBJ1-1; tentative D call: TRBD1 (5 bases). V lost 3 bases, J lost 3 bases, and 5 bases lay in between. CDR1 is MDHEN and CDR2 is SYDVKM in the germline V gene. CDR3 size: 12 residues.

This rearrangement joins TRBV6-4 to TRBJ1-1, with a weak D call TRBD1 (5 bases). V was cut by 3 bases and J by 7 bases, with 15 bases left in between. The CDR3 has 14 amino acids. The germline gives CDR1 MRHNA, CDR2 SNTAGT. CDR3 DNA sequence: TGTGCCAGCAGTGAAGAGGGGCAACTAGGTGAAGCTTTCTTT. Residues: CASSEEGQLGEAFF.

The chain is built from TRBV2 and TRBJ2-1; the D gene is possibly TRBD1 (6 bases). CDR1 and CDR2 from the germline V gene are SNHLY and FYNNEI. The CDR3 runs to 16 residues. V lost 3 bases, J lost 0 bases, and 12 bases lay in between. CDR3 residues: CASSERTDSSYNEQFF. CDR3 DNA sequence: TGTGCCAGCAGTGAGAGAACGGACAGCTCCTACAATGAGCAGTTCTTC.